The next 26 T cell receptor beta chains were all read from a single sample in a study of cytomegalovirus exposure and HLA in healthy donors (dated by TCRdb to 2016 to 2017). The library was made by the immunoSEQ multiplex PCR assay. The multiplex PCR relied on a mix of 60 forward primers for TCR Vbeta segments and 13 reverse primers for TCR Jbeta segments. What TCRdb holds here is the immuneACCESS table cut down to in-frame rearrangements. Part of the clones is not present; checked against another copy, under half of the missing clones reflect an unresolved V gene, and the others are unexplained. The sample table shows fewer than 250,000 clones, and 70% to 80% are seen once. The top ten clonotypes cover 3.5% to 4% of the sample. The sample was PBMCs. The receptors originated from a male donor in good health and CMV-seronegative.

The chain recombines TRBV19 with TRBJ2-7; weak D call: TRBD1 (6 bases). This CDR3 is built from 13 residues. V lost 5 bases and J lost 2, with 10 bases in between. Germline CDR1 and CDR2: LNHDA and SQIVND (reference sequence). The CDR3 DNA follows: TGTGCCAGTAGTGAGGACAGCCCCTACGAGCAGTACTTC. This gives the protein CASSEDSPYEQYF. The full variable domain, in which reference TRBV19 and TRBJ2-7 provide the parts outside the CDR3, is DGGITQSPKYLFRKEGQNVTLSCEQNLNHDAMYWYRQDPGQGLRLIYYSQIVNDFQKGDIAEGYSVSREKKESFPLTVTSAQKNPTAFYLCASSEDSPYEQYFGPGTRLTVT.

This chain links TRBV18 with TRBJ2-7; 9 nucleotides line up with TRBD1. The CDR3 consists of 15 residues. The V segment lost 3 bases and the J segment 7 bases; nucleotides outside the gene matches: 10. Germline V gene data show CDR1 as KGHSH and CDR2 as LQKENI. The CDR3 DNA reads TGTGCCAGCTCACCCGACAGGGGGGCCCATGAAGAGCAGTACTTC. Translating gives CASSPDRGAHEEQYF.

The J gene is TRBJ1-1, the V gene TRBV30; 7 bases are shared with TRBD1. Germline V gene sequence: CDR1 GTSNPN, CDR2 SVGIG (reference sequence). Losses at the gene ends were 3 bases for V and 4 bases for J; bases not matched to a gene: 11. The CDR3 has 15 amino acids. The CDR3 loop reads CAWRDTGEWGTEAFF. In DNA form, the CDR3 reads TGTGCCTGGAGAGATACAGGGGAGTGGGGCACTGAAGCTTTCTTT.

The chain couples TRBV9 to TRBJ1-3; D perhaps matches TRBD1 (6 bases). The V gene lost 4 bases and the J gene lost 3 bases, with 17 bases spanning the gap. In germline, CDR1 is SGDLS, CDR2 YYNGEE. This CDR3 region has 16 residues. Here the CDR3 DNA reads TGTGCCAGCAGCCCCACAGGGTACTCGGATGGAAACACCATATATTTT. Protein product: CASSPTGYSDGNTIYF.

The V call is TRBV10-2, the J call TRBJ1-5, with 9 bases lining up with TRBD1. Germline loops: CDR1 WSHSY, CDR2 SAAADI. This CDR3 region has 14 residues. V lost 7 bases, J lost 7 bases, and 8 bases stayed unmatched. For the CDR3, the DNA is TGCGCCAGCAATCTACAGGGGGCACGGCAGCCCCAGCATTTT. Residues: CASNLQGARQPQHF.

This chain joins TRBV5-1 and TRBJ2-5; 7 positions agree with TRBD1. The DNA end is a closer match to TRBJ2-7, so the J assignment may be wrong. The CDR3 has 15 amino acids. The V gene's germline CDR1 is SGHRS and CDR2 YFSETQ. CDR3 region: CASSSQQGTTYEQYF. DNA for the CDR3: TGCGCCAGCAGCTCGCAACAGGGGACCACCTACGAGCAGTACTTC.

The V call is TRBV5-4, the J call TRBJ2-7, with D perhaps matching TRBD1 (6 bases). The CDR3 spans 13 residues. The germline V gene has CDR1 SGHNT and CDR2 YYREEE (reference sequence). Trimming stripped 4 bases from V and 5 bases from J, with 13 bases between. CDR3 loop: CASSPQQGNEQYF. The DNA for the CDR3 is TGTGCCAGCAGCCCCCAACAGGGTAACGAGCAGTACTTC. The full variable domain, completed using reference TRBV5-4 and TRBJ2-7, is ETGVTQSPTHLIKTRGQQVTLRCSSQSGHNTVSWYQQALGQGPQFIFQYYREEENGRGNFPPRFSGLQFPNYSSELNVNALELDDSALYLCASSPQQGNEQYFGPGTRLTVT.

This chain uses TRBV5-1 with TRBJ2-1; 7 bases map to TRBD2. After removal of 1 base from V and 7 bases from J, the junction contained 8 bases not matched to a gene. CDR3 length: 15 amino acids. Looked up from germline, CDR1 is SGHRS and CDR2 is YFSETQ. CDR3 nucleotide sequence: TGCGCCAGCAGCTTGTCTGTGACTAGCATTAATGAGCAGTTCTTC. It yields the protein CASSLSVTSINEQFF.

V is TRBV10-3 and J is TRBJ2-5; 7 bases are a match to TRBD2. Trimming cost V 0 bases and J 1 base; bases outside gene matches: 5. This CDR3 comprises 16 residues. Germline assignment: CDR1 ENHRY and CDR2 SYGVKD. CDR3 sequence reads: CAISESGGRSQETQYF. DNA of the CDR3: TGTGCCATCAGTGAGTCGGGGGGGAGATCCCAAGAGACCCAGTACTTC.

V is TRBV6-5 and J is TRBJ1-1; 11 bases map to TRBD1. CDR3 size: 15 residues. J gave up 0 bases and V 6 bases, and 3 bases lay outside the gene matches. Per germline, CDR1 MNHEY and CDR2 SVGAGI. In nucleotides, the CDR3 is TGTGCCAGCAGCGGGACAGGGGGAATGAACACTGAAGCTTTCTTT. Translation: CASSGTGGMNTEAFF.

The chain has TRBV11-3 and TRBJ2-3; D remains ambiguous. CDR3 length: 14 residues. V lost 5 bases and J lost 3, with 12 bases in between. CDR1 is SGHNT, CDR2 YENEEA, per germline. CDR3 DNA: TGTGCCAGCAGCCCCCGTGCGAGGACAGATACGCAGTATTTT. This encodes CASSPRARTDTQYF.

The V and J genes are TRBV5-6 and TRBJ1-5; 12 bases fit TRBD1. Germline CDR1 SGHDT, CDR2 YYEEEE. The J segment lost 6 bases and the V segment lost 4 bases, leaving 14 bases of the junction unmatched. CDR3 length: 18 amino acids. CDR3 sequence (DNA): TGTGCCAGCAGCGCCTCCGGGACAGGGGGCGGCCTAGGTCAGCCCCAGCATTTT. It encodes CASSASGTGGGLGQPQHF.

Only a few counts were recorded for this clone. Other DNA sequences in the same sample also yield this CDR3. The V gene is TRBV7-3, the J gene TRBJ2-6; 7 bases align to TRBD1. V dropped 5 bases and J dropped 4; count of bases not matched to a gene: 11. The CDR3 is 17 residues long. Germline V gene data show CDR1 as SGHTA and CDR2 as FQGTGA. CDR3 residues: CASSPRQGSAGANVLTF. The CDR3, as DNA: TGTGCCAGCAGCCCGCGACAGGGTTCGGCAGGGGCCAACGTCCTGACTTTC.

J is TRBJ2-4 and V is TRBV27; 13 bases are shared with TRBD2. The CDR3 totals 16 residues. Looked up from germline, CDR1 is MNHEY and CDR2 is SMNVEV (reference sequence). J gave up 2 bases and V 5 bases, and 3 bases lay outside the gene matches. The CDR3 region has the DNA TGTGCCAGCAGTGCACTAGCGGGAGGGTCCAAAAACATTCAGTACTTC. This sequence encodes CASSALAGGSKNIQYF.

This chain connects TRBV4-1 to TRBJ2-7, with D hard to call. Germline V gene lookup returns CDR1 MGHRA and CDR2 YSYEKL. Trimming shortened V by 1 base and J by 2 bases, and 15 bases separated the two germline ends. The CDR3 totals 16 residues. The CDR3 nucleotides read TGCGCCAGCAGCCAAGTAGGTGGCGGCAACGCCTACGAGCAGTACTTC. This sequence encodes CASSQVGGGNAYEQYF.

The chain couples TRBV19 to TRBJ2-7; 14 nucleotides line up with TRBD2. V shed 6 bases and J 2 bases; nucleotides not matched to a gene: 12. The CDR3 has 18 residues. Germline V gives CDR1 LNHDA, CDR2 SQIVND (reference sequence). DNA for the CDR3: TGTGCCAGTAGCTTAGGGGGGACTAGCGGGAGCCAAGCCTACGAGCAGTACTTC. It translates to CASSLGGTSGSQAYEQYF.

V gene TRBV9 combines with J gene TRBJ2-3; D not resolved. The CDR3 sequence is 13 residues long. The germline V gene has CDR1 SGDLS and CDR2 YYNGEE. The V end was cut by 4 bases, the J end by 6 bases, with 12 bases between. The CDR3 sequence is CASSLYVGDTQYF. CDR3 coding DNA: TGTGCCAGCAGCCTTTACGTCGGGGATACGCAGTATTTT.

About this clone itself: The same CDR3 is also encoded by other DNA sequences in this sample. The chain recombines TRBV27 with TRBJ1-1; D may be TRBD1 (5 bases). The germline CDR1 and CDR2 sequences are MNHEY and SMNVEV (reference sequence). The CDR3 contains 15 residues. V lost 4 bases, J lost 8 bases, and 20 bases lay in between. CDR3: CASSSPLAGVKEAFF. Here the CDR3 DNA reads TGTGCCAGCAGTTCACCCTTGGCGGGGGTTAAAGAAGCTTTCTTT.

This clone was recorded a few times. The chain combines TRBV2 with TRBJ2-5; the match to TRBD1 covers 7 bases. The last part of the DNA fits TRBJ2-7 better; the J call may be wrong. The CDR3 consists of 14 residues. Germline V gives CDR1 SNHLY, CDR2 FYNNEI. CDR3 loop: CASRLGQVTYEQYF. CDR3 nucleotide sequence: TGTGCCAGCAGGCTCGGACAGGTAACTTACGAGCAGTACTTC.

Comments on this clone: The sample carries other DNA sequences with the same CDR3. The chain couples TRBV5-1 to TRBJ1-1, with D perhaps matching TRBD1 (5 bases). V dropped 1 base and J dropped 1 base, with 5 bases sitting between them. Germline V gene data show CDR1 as SGHRS and CDR2 as YFSETQ. This CDR3 has 13 amino acids. The CDR3 bases are TGCGCCAGCAGCTTGACAGGGAACACTGAAGCTTTCTTT. It translates to CASSLTGNTEAFF.

The gene calls are TRBV6-5 and TRBJ2-1; 7 bases fit TRBD1. CDR3 size: 13 residues. The junction had 5 bases not matched to a gene; V was cut back by 8 bases and J by 4 bases. Germline CDR1 MNHEY, CDR2 SVGAGI. This CDR3 is CASGQGVYNEQFF. In DNA form, the CDR3 reads TGTGCCAGCGGGCAGGGGGTTTACAATGAGCAGTTCTTC.

The chain joins TRBV5-1 to TRBJ2-2; a possible D gene is TRBD2 (5 bases). This CDR3 is built from 19 residues. Germline CDR1 reads SGHRS; CDR2 reads YFSETQ. V lost 2 bases to trimming and J lost 1 base, with 21 bases between them. The CDR3 nucleotides read TGCGCCAGCAGCTTAGGGTGGAAAAGCGGCGCTTTGAACACCGGGGAGCTGTTTTTT. Residues: CASSLGWKSGALNTGELFF.

J is TRBJ2-7 and V is TRBV19, with 7 positions matching TRBD1. Germline V gene lookup returns CDR1 LNHDA and CDR2 SQIVND (reference sequence). V shed 6 bases and J 1 base; nucleotides not matched to a gene: 6. This CDR3 is 14 amino acids long. The CDR3 is CASSRQGNSYEQYF. The CDR3 DNA sequence: TGTGCCAGTAGCCGACAGGGTAATTCCTACGAGCAGTACTTC. The whole variable domain, filled in from reference TRBV19 and TRBJ2-7, reads DGGITQSPKYLFRKEGQNVTLSCEQNLNHDAMYWYRQDPGQGLRLIYYSQIVNDFQKGDIAEGYSVSREKKESFPLTVTSAQKNPTAFYLCASSRQGNSYEQYFGPGTRLTVT.

The rearrangement joins TRBV27 to TRBJ1-2, with TRBD1 identical over 9 bases. This CDR3 contains 13 residues. The V and J ends lost 10 bases and 7 bases, in that order; junction bases with no gene match: 10. Germline values: CDR1 MNHEY, CDR2 SMNVEV (reference sequence). For the CDR3, the DNA is TGTGCCACCGCGGACAGGGGAACCAGTGGCTACACCTTC. Protein: CATADRGTSGYTF.

The chain employs TRBV7-2 and TRBJ2-7; 10 positions match TRBD2. This CDR3 is 14 amino acids long. Per germline, CDR1 SGHTA and CDR2 FQGNSA. Trimming removed 4 bases from V and 3 bases from J; junction bases left unmatched: 3. In nucleotides, the CDR3 is TGTGCCAGCAGCTCGAGGACTAGCGGCTACGAGCAGTACTTC. Translated, it gives CASSSRTSGYEQYF.

This rearrangement joins TRBV7-8 to TRBJ2-7, with a possible D match to TRBD2 (5 bases). Germline V lookup: CDR1 SGHVS, CDR2 FQNEAQ. Trimming took 1 base from V and 7 from J, leaving 14 bases between them. The CDR3 spans 14 residues. The CDR3 coding sequence is TGTGCCAGCAGCTTAGAGGGAGCCGGGTATGAGCAGTACTTC. Translation gives CASSLEGAGYEQYF.